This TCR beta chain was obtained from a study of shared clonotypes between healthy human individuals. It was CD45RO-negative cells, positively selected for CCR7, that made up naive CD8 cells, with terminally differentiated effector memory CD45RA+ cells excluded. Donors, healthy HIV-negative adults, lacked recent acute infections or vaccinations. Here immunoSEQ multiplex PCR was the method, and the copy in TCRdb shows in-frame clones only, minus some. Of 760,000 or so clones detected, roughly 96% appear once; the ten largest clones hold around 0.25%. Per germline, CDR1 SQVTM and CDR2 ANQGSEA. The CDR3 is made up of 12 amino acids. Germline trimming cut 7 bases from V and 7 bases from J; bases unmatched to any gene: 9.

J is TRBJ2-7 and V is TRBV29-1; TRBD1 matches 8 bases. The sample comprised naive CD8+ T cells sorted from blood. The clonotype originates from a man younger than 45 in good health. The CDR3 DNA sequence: TGCAGCGCACGACAGGGGTTTTGGGAGCAGTACTTC. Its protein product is CSARQGFWEQYF.